This T cell receptor beta chain was identified during a study of cytomegalovirus exposure and HLA in healthy donors. Primers: 60 Vbeta forward and 13 Jbeta reverse. Sequencing was performed with immunoSEQ multiplex PCR; in TCRdb, only in-frame clones are kept and a portion is missing. Among 100,000 to 150,000 clones listed, 70% to 90% were seen once. The sequencing sample was made of PBMCs. The TCR comes from a boy aged 5-17 years in good health and CMV-seronegative.

The DNA for the CDR3 is TGTGCCAGCAGCGCATTCCGGGACAGGGGAGAGACCCAGTACTTC. It specifies CASSAFRDRGETQYF. The chain combines TRBV11-2 with TRBJ2-5; 10 positions match TRBD1. CDR1 is SGHAT and CDR2 is FQNNGV in the germline V gene. V trimming: 5 bases; J trimming: 4 bases; junction bases outside the gene matches: 7. The CDR3 extends over 15 amino acids.